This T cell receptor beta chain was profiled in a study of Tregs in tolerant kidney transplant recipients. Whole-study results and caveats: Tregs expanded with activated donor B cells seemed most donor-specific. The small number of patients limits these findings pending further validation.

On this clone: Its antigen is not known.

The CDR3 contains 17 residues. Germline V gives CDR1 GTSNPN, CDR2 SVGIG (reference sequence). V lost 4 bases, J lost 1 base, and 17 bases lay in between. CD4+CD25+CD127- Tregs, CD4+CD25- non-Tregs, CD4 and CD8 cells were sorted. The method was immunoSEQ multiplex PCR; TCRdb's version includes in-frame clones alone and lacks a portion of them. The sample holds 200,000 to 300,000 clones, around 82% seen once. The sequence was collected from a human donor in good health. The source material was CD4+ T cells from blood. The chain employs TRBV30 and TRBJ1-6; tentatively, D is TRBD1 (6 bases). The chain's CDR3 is CAWTGGLGKSYNSPLHF. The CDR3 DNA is TGTGCCTGGACGGGGGGCCTTGGAAAATCCTATAATTCACCCCTCCACTTT.